This T cell receptor beta chain was captured by sequencing in a study of type 1 regulatory T cells. About the research overall: This in vitro CD4 product, T-allo10, is enriched for Tr1 cells and alloantigen-specific.

Using its own MiXCR run on the reads, TCRdb lists one record per CDR3 protein. This sample has 90,000 to 100,000 distinct CDR3 sequences, with roughly 28% found just once. V shed 3 bases and J 4 bases; nucleotides not matched to a gene: 3. The CDR3 runs to 13 residues. The germline V gene has CDR1 SGHRS and CDR2 YFSETQ. The sequenced sample consisted of CD4+ T cells, either the whole sample or a sorted fraction (not recorded which). The genes are TRBV5-1 and TRBJ2-5, with TRBD2 identical over 7 bases. This receptor was obtained from a human donor in good health. CDR3 DNA sequence: TGCGCCAGCAGCTCGGGACTACGAGAGACCCAGTACTTC. The encoded protein is CASSSGLRETQYF.